Listed below are T cell receptor beta chains from one sample, sequenced in a study of Graves' ophthalmopathy and Graves' hyperthyroidism. TCRdb analysed the multiplex PCR reads with MiXCR anew, one entry per CDR3 protein. Here the sample spans approximately 460,000 distinct CDR3 sequences, approximately 15% being singletons. The specimen was blood. The receptors derive from a woman in her 30s with Graves' ophthalmopathy. Each CDR3 is given with its conserved first and last residue. The D gene is left open where the match is weak. A clone size is listed for some rows: how often the clone was seen (once, few, many), or a class if it is expanded.

cdr3_nt: TGTGCCAGCTCACCAAGGACCCGGAGCTCCTACGAGCAGTACTTC; cdr3_aa: CASSPRTRSSYEQYF; v_call: TRBV18; j_call: TRBJ2-7; clone_size: .; d_call: .
cdr3_nt: TGCGCCAGCAGCCAAGGTGGCAGCCCAGGCATGAACACTGAAGCTTTCTTT; cdr3_aa: CASSQGGSPGMNTEAFF; v_call: TRBV4-1; j_call: TRBJ1-1; clone_size: many; d_call: .
cdr3_nt: TGTGCCAGCAGTCATGCCCCTACAGGACCCACCGAGGCTTTCTTT; cdr3_aa: CASSHAPTGPTEAFF; v_call: TRBV11-2; j_call: TRBJ1-1; clone_size: many; d_call: .
cdr3_nt: TGTGCCACCAGTGAGCAGGGAAGACGCTACACCTTC; cdr3_aa: CATSEQGRRYTF; v_call: TRBV24-1; j_call: TRBJ1-2; clone_size: many; d_call: .
cdr3_nt: TGTGCCAGTACTGCAGGAGATGCGGTGGGATACACTGAAGCTTTCTTT; cdr3_aa: CASTAGDAVGYTEAFF; v_call: TRBV19; j_call: TRBJ1-1; clone_size: many; d_call: .
cdr3_nt: TGCAGTGCTAGAGCCCTATTACTAGCGTACAAAAACATTCAGTACTTC; cdr3_aa: CSARALLLAYKNIQYF; v_call: TRBV20-1; j_call: TRBJ2-4; clone_size: many; d_call: TRBD2
cdr3_nt: TGTGCCAGCAGTTTATGGCTAACGGCATACGAGCAGTACTTC; cdr3_aa: CASSLWLTAYEQYF; v_call: TRBV28; j_call: TRBJ2-7; clone_size: many; d_call: .
cdr3_nt: TGTGCCAGCAGCCAAGAGAATGGGGGCAACTATGGCTACACCTTC; cdr3_aa: CASSQENGGNYGYTF; v_call: TRBV4-2; j_call: TRBJ1-2; clone_size: many; d_call: .
cdr3_nt: TGCGCCAGCAGCTTGCCGACAAACACCGGGGAGCTGTTTTTT; cdr3_aa: CASSLPTNTGELFF; v_call: TRBV5-1; j_call: TRBJ2-2; clone_size: .; d_call: .
cdr3_nt: TGTGCCAGCAGTTCGTGGGGGAACACTGAAGCTTTCTTT; cdr3_aa: CASSSWGNTEAFF; v_call: TRBV6-5; j_call: TRBJ1-1; clone_size: many; d_call: .
cdr3_nt: TGCGCCAGCAGCCAAGTCGATGGGACAGGCCTTTTCTTT; cdr3_aa: CASSQVDGTGLFF; v_call: TRBV4-1; j_call: TRBJ1-1; clone_size: few; d_call: TRBD1
cdr3_nt: TGTGCCAGCAGTTACGTTTTGCAGCCCCAGCATTTT; cdr3_aa: CASSYVLQPQHF; v_call: TRBV6-2/TRBV6-3; j_call: TRBJ1-5; clone_size: many; d_call: .
cdr3_nt: TGTGCCAGCAGTGCCGGGACTAGCGATGGAGAGACCCAGTACTTC; cdr3_aa: CASSAGTSDGETQYF; v_call: TRBV12-3/TRBV12-4; j_call: TRBJ2-5; clone_size: .; d_call: TRBD2
cdr3_nt: TGTGCCAGCCGGGACAGCGAGCCCGAAGGCTACACCTTC; cdr3_aa: CASRDSEPEGYTF; v_call: TRBV27; j_call: TRBJ1-2; clone_size: many; d_call: TRBD1
cdr3_nt: TGCAGTGCTAGAGATCCGACGACATGGGGAAACTATGGCTACACCTTC; cdr3_aa: CSARDPTTWGNYGYTF; v_call: TRBV20-1; j_call: TRBJ1-2; clone_size: many; d_call: .
cdr3_nt: TGTGCCACCAGTGATCGAGGGACAGGTAGTGAAGCTTTCTTT; cdr3_aa: CATSDRGTGSEAFF; v_call: TRBV24-1; j_call: TRBJ1-1; clone_size: many; d_call: TRBD1
cdr3_nt: TGTGCCAGCCGGAACCACTGGACAAATGGGGACACTGAAGCTTTCTTT; cdr3_aa: CASRNHWTNGDTEAFF; v_call: TRBV6-2/TRBV6-3; j_call: TRBJ1-1; clone_size: once; d_call: .
cdr3_nt: TGTGCCATCAGTGAGTCTCCCAGGGCCCAATACTACGAGCAGTACTTC; cdr3_aa: CAISESPRAQYYEQYF; v_call: TRBV10-3; j_call: TRBJ2-7; clone_size: many; d_call: .
cdr3_nt: TGTGCCAGCAGTTTAGTTACGGGGCGCCGGGGCAATCAGCCCCAGCATTTT; cdr3_aa: CASSLVTGRRGNQPQHF; v_call: TRBV28; j_call: TRBJ1-5; clone_size: few; d_call: .
cdr3_nt: TGTGCCAGCGTGGTGGGTAATTCACCCCTCCACTTT; cdr3_aa: CASVVGNSPLHF; v_call: TRBV6-1; j_call: TRBJ1-6; clone_size: .; d_call: .
cdr3_nt: TGTGCCAGCAGCGGGACAGGGGATGGCTACTATGGCTACACCTTC; cdr3_aa: CASSGTGDGYYGYTF; v_call: TRBV6-1; j_call: TRBJ1-2; clone_size: .; d_call: TRBD1
cdr3_nt: TGTGCCAGCAGTTTACGTCTGGGGGCCACTCCCCGAAACTATGGCTACACCTTC; cdr3_aa: CASSLRLGATPRNYGYTF; v_call: TRBV28; j_call: TRBJ1-2; clone_size: many; d_call: .
cdr3_nt: TGTGCCAGCTCCGGGGAGGGGGGAGCCAAAAACATTCAGTACTTC; cdr3_aa: CASSGEGGAKNIQYF; v_call: TRBV2; j_call: TRBJ2-4; clone_size: many; d_call: .
cdr3_nt: TGTGCCTCCTGGACAGCACTAGCTAACTATGGCTACACCTTC; cdr3_aa: CASWTALANYGYTF; v_call: TRBV10-3; j_call: TRBJ1-2; clone_size: many; d_call: .
cdr3_nt: TGTGCCAGCACCAGACAGTTTGGGCAGCCCCAGCATTTT; cdr3_aa: CASTRQFGQPQHF; v_call: TRBV6-1; j_call: TRBJ1-5; clone_size: .; d_call: .
cdr3_nt: TGCGCCAGCAGCCTTAGACAGTCTATGAACACTGAAGCTTTCTTT; cdr3_aa: CASSLRQSMNTEAFF; v_call: TRBV4-1; j_call: TRBJ1-1; clone_size: .; d_call: .
cdr3_nt: TGCGCCAGCAGCCGGGGGGACAGGGACCATACTGAAGCTTTCTTT; cdr3_aa: CASSRGDRDHTEAFF; v_call: TRBV5-1; j_call: TRBJ1-1; clone_size: .; d_call: TRBD1
cdr3_nt: TGCGCCAGCAGCTTAACTAGCGGGAGAGGCGACGAGCAGTACTTC; cdr3_aa: CASSLTSGRGDEQYF; v_call: TRBV5-1; j_call: TRBJ2-7; clone_size: .; d_call: TRBD2
cdr3_nt: TGTGCCAGCAGTCCCACTGGACTAGCGGGAGCCTACGAGCAGTACTTC; cdr3_aa: CASSPTGLAGAYEQYF; v_call: TRBV27; j_call: TRBJ2-7; clone_size: many; d_call: TRBD2
cdr3_nt: TGCGCCAGCAGCTTGGTAGCGGGACTGAATTCACCCCTCCACTTT; cdr3_aa: CASSLVAGLNSPLHF; v_call: TRBV5-1; j_call: TRBJ1-6; clone_size: many; d_call: .
cdr3_nt: TGTGCCAGCACCCTGGGAGGGCAGGCCCTCCACTTT; cdr3_aa: CASTLGGQALHF; v_call: TRBV12-3/TRBV12-4; j_call: TRBJ1-6; clone_size: many; d_call: .
cdr3_nt: TGTGCCACTAGCGCGAACACCGGGGAGCTGTTTTTT; cdr3_aa: CATSANTGELFF; v_call: TRBV12-3/TRBV12-4; j_call: TRBJ2-2; clone_size: many; d_call: .
cdr3_nt: TGTGCCAGCAGCTTGGGACAGTGGAGCTCTGGAAACACCATATATTTT; cdr3_aa: CASSLGQWSSGNTIYF; v_call: TRBV7-8; j_call: TRBJ1-3; clone_size: many; d_call: TRBD1
cdr3_nt: TGCAGTGCTCTTCACCCGGGACAGGGGGCTTACGAGCAGTACTTC; cdr3_aa: CSALHPGQGAYEQYF; v_call: TRBV20-1; j_call: TRBJ2-7; clone_size: many; d_call: TRBD1
cdr3_nt: TGTGCCAGCAGCCTTAATACAGGGAGTTCGTCATATGAGCAGTACTTC; cdr3_aa: CASSLNTGSSSYEQYF; v_call: TRBV28; j_call: TRBJ2-7; clone_size: many; d_call: .
cdr3_nt: TGCGCCAGCAGTTCCCCGGGCCTCAAGACCCAGTACTTC; cdr3_aa: CASSSPGLKTQYF; v_call: TRBV5-1; j_call: TRBJ2-5; clone_size: many; d_call: .
cdr3_nt: TGTGCCAGCAGTGACCGGCGGGGCCGGGGCAATCGGCCCCAGCATTTT; cdr3_aa: CASSDRRGRGNRPQHF; v_call: TRBV2; j_call: TRBJ1-5; clone_size: .; d_call: .
cdr3_nt: TGTGCCAGCAGCTTAGCGGACAGTGTGGATGGCTACACCTTC; cdr3_aa: CASSLADSVDGYTF; v_call: TRBV7-8; j_call: TRBJ1-2; clone_size: many; d_call: .
cdr3_nt: TGTGCCAGCAGCGATGGCATTAGCGCCCCGTACGAGCAGTACTTC; cdr3_aa: CASSDGISAPYEQYF; v_call: TRBV7-2; j_call: TRBJ2-7; clone_size: .; d_call: .
cdr3_nt: TGTGCCAGTAGCCCGCGGACAGGAGGGAAGGAAAAACTGTTTTTT; cdr3_aa: CASSPRTGGKEKLFF; v_call: TRBV19; j_call: TRBJ1-4; clone_size: .; d_call: TRBD1
cdr3_nt: TGCAGTGCTAATGAGGCTAGCGTACCCCAAGAGACCCAGTACTTC; cdr3_aa: CSANEASVPQETQYF; v_call: TRBV20-1; j_call: TRBJ2-5; clone_size: many; d_call: .
cdr3_nt: TGTGCCAGTACCTCTATGGGCGGGCATCAGCCCCAGCATTTT; cdr3_aa: CASTSMGGHQPQHF; v_call: TRBV19; j_call: TRBJ1-5; clone_size: many; d_call: .
cdr3_nt: TGTGCCAGCAGCTTGGTTGTCCTCTCCTACGAGCAGTACTTC; cdr3_aa: CASSLVVLSYEQYF; v_call: TRBV5-5; j_call: TRBJ2-7; clone_size: few; d_call: .
cdr3_nt: TGTGCCAGCAAAATGAACCGAAGCCATAGCAATCAGCCCCAGCATTTT; cdr3_aa: CASKMNRSHSNQPQHF; v_call: TRBV6-6; j_call: TRBJ1-5; clone_size: many; d_call: .
cdr3_nt: TGTGCCAGCAGTCTAAGGACAGGGGGAAGAGCCAAAAACATTCAGTACTTC; cdr3_aa: CASSLRTGGRAKNIQYF; v_call: TRBV12-3/TRBV12-4; j_call: TRBJ2-4; clone_size: .; d_call: TRBD1
cdr3_nt: TGTGCCAGTAGTATAGGCTATCAGGGGGTGGCGGACACTGAAGCTTTCTTT; cdr3_aa: CASSIGYQGVADTEAFF; v_call: TRBV19; j_call: TRBJ1-1; clone_size: many; d_call: TRBD1
cdr3_nt: TGTGCCAGCAGCTCCGTGACAGGAGTGGCCGGGGAGCTGTTTTTT; cdr3_aa: CASSSVTGVAGELFF; v_call: TRBV7-6; j_call: TRBJ2-2; clone_size: many; d_call: .
cdr3_nt: TGTGCCAGCAGTTTTAAGGACGAGCAGTACTTC; cdr3_aa: CASSFKDEQYF; v_call: TRBV12-3/TRBV12-4; j_call: TRBJ2-7; clone_size: many; d_call: .
cdr3_nt: TGTGCCAGCAGTTACGACGGGGTGTCTTACCACGAGCAGTACTTC; cdr3_aa: CASSYDGVSYHEQYF; v_call: TRBV6-5; j_call: TRBJ2-7; clone_size: many; d_call: .
cdr3_nt: TGTGCCTGGAGGCCGGACAGCGGGTGGAACACTGAAGCTTTCTTT; cdr3_aa: CAWRPDSGWNTEAFF; v_call: TRBV30; j_call: TRBJ1-1; clone_size: many; d_call: .